These T cell receptor beta chains were read from a single sample in a study of blood T cell repertoires in COVID-19. The table came from immunoSEQ multiplex PCR; TCRdb's copy has only in-frame clones and leaves some out. The sample yields 220,000 or so clones, 85% to 90% seen once. Input material: PBMCs or T cells enriched from blood (not recorded which). These receptors were obtained from a woman between 18 and 29 years old in a cohort exposed to, infected with or recovered from COVID-19 (not recorded which). The CDR3 runs from the conserved cysteine through the conserved F or W. Fields, in order: D gene, V gene, J gene, clone size, CDR3 protein, CDR3 DNA. D genes are given only for firm matches. Part of the rows lack a size; the others show once, few, many or a class for expanded clones.

D gene: TRBD1
V gene: TRBV19
J gene: TRBJ1-4
clone size: .
CDR3 protein: CASRGQGNEKLFF
CDR3 DNA: TGTGCCAGCCGTGGACAGGGGAACGAAAAACTGTTTTTT

D gene: TRBD2
V gene: TRBV20-1
J gene: TRBJ2-7
clone size: once
CDR3 protein: CSASSGDSYEQYF
CDR3 DNA: TGCAGTGCTAGTAGCGGGGACTCCTACGAGCAGTACTTC

D gene: .
V gene: TRBV27
J gene: TRBJ2-7
clone size: .
CDR3 protein: CASSPPYEQYF
CDR3 DNA: TGTGCCAGCAGTCCCCCTTACGAGCAGTACTTC

D gene: TRBD2
V gene: TRBV6-5
J gene: TRBJ2-3
clone size: .
CDR3 protein: CASTSGRATDTQYF
CDR3 DNA: TGTGCCAGCACTAGCGGGAGGGCCACAGATACGCAGTATTTT

D gene: .
V gene: TRBV5-1
J gene: TRBJ1-2
clone size: .
CDR3 protein: CASSLGAREDGYTF
CDR3 DNA: TGCGCCAGCAGCCTGGGGGCCAGGGAGGATGGCTACACCTTC

D gene: .
V gene: TRBV3-1/TRBV3-2
J gene: TRBJ2-7
clone size: .
CDR3 protein: CASSQSESYEQYF
CDR3 DNA: TGTGCCAGCAGCCAGTCGGAGTCCTACGAGCAGTACTTC

D gene: TRBD1
V gene: TRBV2
J gene: TRBJ1-5
clone size: .
CDR3 protein: CASSDRGLGQPQHF
CDR3 DNA: TGTGCCAGCAGTGACAGGGGGCTAGGGCAGCCCCAGCATTTT

D gene: TRBD1
V gene: TRBV2
J gene: TRBJ2-2
clone size: .
CDR3 protein: CASSSTRGQGPGELFF
CDR3 DNA: TGTGCCAGCAGTTCTACCCGGGGACAGGGACCCGGGGAGCTGTTTTTT

D gene: TRBD2
V gene: TRBV3-1/TRBV3-2
J gene: TRBJ2-3
clone size: .
CDR3 protein: CASSQYLAGVGTQYF
CDR3 DNA: TGTGCCAGCAGCCAATACTTAGCGGGGGTGGGTACGCAGTATTTT

D gene: TRBD2
V gene: TRBV7-8
J gene: TRBJ2-5
clone size: .
CDR3 protein: CASSPRRLAGTETQYF
CDR3 DNA: TGTGCCAGCAGCCCTCGTCGTCTAGCGGGAACGGAGACCCAGTACTTC

D gene: TRBD1
V gene: TRBV7-6
J gene: TRBJ1-5
clone size: .
CDR3 protein: CASSLNPGGGEPQHF
CDR3 DNA: TGTGCCAGCAGCTTAAACCCAGGGGGCGGAGAGCCCCAGCATTTT

D gene: TRBD2
V gene: TRBV7-3
J gene: TRBJ2-1
clone size: .
CDR3 protein: CASSTGLVPNEQFF
CDR3 DNA: TGTGCCAGCAGCACGGGACTAGTGCCCAATGAGCAGTTCTTC

D gene: .
V gene: TRBV29-1
J gene: TRBJ1-2
clone size: .
CDR3 protein: CGVTEFGYGYTF
CDR3 DNA: TGCGGCGTGACTGAGTTTGGGTATGGCTACACCTTC

D gene: .
V gene: TRBV27
J gene: TRBJ2-3
clone size: .
CDR3 protein: CASSLNSYTQYF
CDR3 DNA: TGTGCCAGCAGTCTTAACAGTTATACGCAGTATTTT

D gene: TRBD1
V gene: TRBV3-1/TRBV3-2
J gene: TRBJ2-7
clone size: .
CDR3 protein: CASSQPGQSEQYF
CDR3 DNA: TGTGCCAGCAGCCAACCGGGACAGTCTGAGCAGTACTTC

D gene: .
V gene: TRBV2
J gene: TRBJ1-3
clone size: .
CDR3 protein: CASSDAGNTIYF
CDR3 DNA: TGTGCCAGCAGTGACGCTGGAAACACCATATATTTT

D gene: TRBD1
V gene: TRBV5-1
J gene: TRBJ2-7
clone size: .
CDR3 protein: CASSPGQGARFYEQYF
CDR3 DNA: TGCGCCAGCAGCCCCGGACAGGGGGCGAGGTTCTACGAGCAGTACTTC

D gene: .
V gene: TRBV5-1
J gene: TRBJ1-3
clone size: .
CDR3 protein: CASSSAGFSSGNTIYF
CDR3 DNA: TGCGCCAGCAGCAGCGCGGGCTTCAGCTCTGGAAACACCATATATTTT

D gene: TRBD1
V gene: TRBV5-1
J gene: TRBJ1-1
clone size: once
CDR3 protein: CASSLSQGALMNTEAFF
CDR3 DNA: TGCGCCAGCAGCTTGTCTCAGGGGGCCCTCATGAACACTGAAGCTTTCTTT

D gene: TRBD1
V gene: TRBV19
J gene: TRBJ1-2
clone size: .
CDR3 protein: CASSWTGADYGYTF
CDR3 DNA: TGTGCCAGTAGTTGGACAGGGGCCGACTATGGCTACACCTTC

D gene: .
V gene: TRBV21-1
J gene: TRBJ2-5
clone size: .
CDR3 protein: CASSKGDRESETQYF
CDR3 DNA: TGTGCCAGCAGCAAGGGGGACAGGGAGAGTGAGACCCAGTACTTC

D gene: TRBD2
V gene: TRBV19
J gene: TRBJ2-3
clone size: once
CDR3 protein: CASRGFTGGDTQYF
CDR3 DNA: TGTGCCAGTAGGGGTTTTACGGGGGGAGATACGCAGTATTTT

D gene: .
V gene: TRBV7-6
J gene: TRBJ2-5
clone size: .
CDR3 protein: CASSLESGAQETQYF
CDR3 DNA: TGTGCCAGCAGCTTAGAGTCAGGGGCCCAAGAGACCCAGTACTTC

D gene: .
V gene: TRBV3-1/TRBV3-2
J gene: TRBJ1-3
clone size: .
CDR3 protein: CASSHQGLGGSGNTIYF
CDR3 DNA: TGTGCCAGCAGCCATCAAGGGCTCGGAGGGTCTGGAAACACCATATATTTT

D gene: TRBD2
V gene: TRBV7-2
J gene: TRBJ2-1
clone size: few
CDR3 protein: CASSATSGKYNEQFF
CDR3 DNA: TGTGCCAGCAGCGCGACTAGCGGGAAATACAATGAGCAGTTCTTC

D gene: .
V gene: TRBV7-9
J gene: TRBJ1-1
clone size: .
CDR3 protein: CATGVTGNTEAFF
CDR3 DNA: TGTGCCACCGGAGTGACAGGGAACACTGAAGCTTTCTTT

D gene: .
V gene: TRBV13
J gene: TRBJ1-1
clone size: .
CDR3 protein: CASSPPLRREAFF
CDR3 DNA: TGTGCCAGCAGCCCCCCCCTGCGCAGGGAAGCTTTCTTT

D gene: .
V gene: TRBV15
J gene: TRBJ2-1
clone size: .
CDR3 protein: CATSREKAFYNEQFF
CDR3 DNA: TGTGCCACCAGCAGAGAGAAAGCTTTCTACAATGAGCAGTTCTTC

D gene: .
V gene: TRBV2
J gene: TRBJ1-5
clone size: .
CDR3 protein: CASTTGMIYSNQPQHF
CDR3 DNA: TGTGCCAGCACAACAGGGATGATTTATAGCAATCAGCCCCAGCATTTT

D gene: .
V gene: TRBV24-1
J gene: TRBJ2-3
clone size: .
CDR3 protein: CATSDFVSAQYF
CDR3 DNA: TGTGCCACCAGTGATTTTGTGAGTGCGCAGTATTTT

D gene: .
V gene: TRBV28
J gene: TRBJ1-4
clone size: once
CDR3 protein: CASSAPWGAANEKLFF
CDR3 DNA: TGTGCCAGCAGCGCCCCCTGGGGCGCGGCTAATGAAAAACTGTTTTTT

D gene: .
V gene: TRBV15
J gene: TRBJ1-2
clone size: .
CDR3 protein: CATSYGGREVYGYTF
CDR3 DNA: TGTGCCACCAGCTATGGAGGCCGGGAGGTCTATGGCTACACCTTC

D gene: TRBD2
V gene: TRBV7-2
J gene: TRBJ2-3
clone size: .
CDR3 protein: CASSLGGLAAITQYF
CDR3 DNA: TGTGCCAGCAGCTTAGGGGGACTAGCGGCGATTACGCAGTATTTT

D gene: TRBD2
V gene: TRBV19
J gene: TRBJ2-3
clone size: .
CDR3 protein: CASSIGDSGTDTQYF
CDR3 DNA: TGTGCCAGTAGTATAGGTGATAGCGGGACAGATACGCAGTATTTT

D gene: .
V gene: TRBV19
J gene: TRBJ1-1
clone size: once
CDR3 protein: CASSGWGVRSGDTEAFF
CDR3 DNA: TGTGCCAGTAGTGGCTGGGGAGTACGTTCTGGGGACACTGAAGCTTTCTTT

D gene: TRBD1
V gene: TRBV3-1/TRBV3-2
J gene: TRBJ1-2
clone size: .
CDR3 protein: CASSQTGAANYGYTF
CDR3 DNA: TGTGCCAGCAGCCAAACAGGGGCTGCTAACTATGGCTACACCTTC

D gene: TRBD1
V gene: TRBV11-2
J gene: TRBJ1-5
clone size: .
CDR3 protein: CASSQDRADQPQHF
CDR3 DNA: TGTGCCAGCAGCCAGGACAGGGCAGATCAGCCCCAGCATTTT

D gene: .
V gene: TRBV11-3
J gene: TRBJ2-1
clone size: .
CDR3 protein: CASSLSRNEQFF
CDR3 DNA: TGTGCCAGCAGCTTAAGCAGGAATGAGCAGTTCTTC

D gene: .
V gene: TRBV7-2
J gene: TRBJ2-1
clone size: .
CDR3 protein: CASSYNFLAEQFF
CDR3 DNA: TGTGCCAGCAGTTATAATTTCCTAGCGGAGCAGTTCTTC

D gene: .
V gene: TRBV19
J gene: TRBJ2-6
clone size: .
CDR3 protein: CASSWGGAFSGANVLTF
CDR3 DNA: TGTGCCAGTAGTTGGGGAGGAGCTTTCTCTGGGGCCAACGTCCTGACTTTC

D gene: TRBD2
V gene: TRBV9
J gene: TRBJ2-5
clone size: .
CDR3 protein: CASSVIGLAGDETQYF
CDR3 DNA: TGTGCCAGCAGCGTAATTGGACTAGCGGGAGATGAGACCCAGTACTTC

D gene: .
V gene: TRBV25-1
J gene: TRBJ1-1
clone size: .
CDR3 protein: CASSESGEAFF
CDR3 DNA: TGTGCCAGCAGTGAATCGGGTGAAGCTTTCTTT

D gene: .
V gene: TRBV7-9
J gene: TRBJ2-7
clone size: .
CDR3 protein: CASSLGERYEQYF
CDR3 DNA: TGTGCCAGCAGCTTAGGAGAGCGGTACGAGCAGTACTTC

D gene: .
V gene: TRBV29-1
J gene: TRBJ2-3
clone size: .
CDR3 protein: CSTPGLPITDTQYF
CDR3 DNA: TGCAGTACCCCGGGACTCCCGATCACAGATACGCAGTATTTT

D gene: .
V gene: TRBV6-5
J gene: TRBJ2-1
clone size: .
CDR3 protein: CASSLRGSYNEQFF
CDR3 DNA: TGTGCCAGCAGTTTGCGGGGTTCCTACAATGAGCAGTTCTTC

D gene: .
V gene: TRBV6-1
J gene: TRBJ2-7
clone size: .
CDR3 protein: CASSETYEQYF
CDR3 DNA: TGTGCCAGCAGTGAAACTTACGAGCAGTACTTC